This TCR beta chain was identified in a study of T cells in localized non-small cell lung cancer. Repertoires were generated with immunoSEQ multiplex PCR, while TCRdb's copy carries only in-frame clones and drops some. Of tens of thousands of clones listed, 70% to 90% are singletons. V lost 3 bases and J 9 bases, leaving 8 bases between the germline ends. CDR1 and CDR2 (germline): SEHNR, FQNEAQ (reference sequence). The length of the CDR3 is 11 residues. The clonotype comes from a female donor older than 55 with stage I lung adenocarcinoma. The chain joins TRBV7-9 to TRBJ1-1; the D gene is possibly TRBD1 (5 bases). Sequenced material: peripheral blood, taken before any cancer treatment. The CDR3 bases are TGTGCCAGCAGCTTGATGGGGCAAGCTTTCTTT. Its protein is CASSLMGQAFF.